This entry lists 10 T cell receptor delta chains sequenced from one sample in a study of delta chains in infants with herpesvirus infections. PBMC RNA was reverse transcribed using gamma-chain- and delta-chain-specific primers. TCRdb reapplied CATT to the RT-PCR reads. The sample lists over 1,000 delta-chain clones; around 8.7% were seen once. This specimen was peripheral blood, taken at time point 2 of longitudinal follow-up. Source of these receptors: a human donor who was a Ugandan infant, either HIV-exposed or HIV-unexposed (not recorded which).

This clone is categorized as medium-sized. The CDR3 protein is CAFLSVEWGIRVSLSINTDKLIF. CDR3 nucleotides: TGTGCCTTTCTCTCCGTGGAGTGGGGGATACGCGTATCCCTTTCGATTAACACCGATAAACTCATCTTT. The chain combines TRDV3 with TRDJ1; TRDD3 matches 11 bases. From germline, CDR1 is TVYSNPD and CDR2 GDNSRS (reference sequence). The ends lost 2 bases at V and 0 bases at J; junction bases unmatched: 29. This CDR3 comprises 23 residues.

In its sample, this clone ranks as medium-sized (0.01 to 0.1%). The chain recombines TRDV1 with TRDJ1, with D unresolved. This CDR3 has 18 amino acids. The V end lost 0 bases, the J end lost 0 bases, and 17 bases lay between the germline ends. In germline, CDR1 is TSWWSYY, CDR2 QGS. CDR3 residues: CALGELVNPPPYTDKLIF. The CDR3 nucleotides are TGTGCTCTTGGGGAACTAGTTAATCCACCCCCGTACACCGATAAACTCATCTTT.

Note on this clone: This clone may be a read error of a much larger clone one base away. The chain uses TRDV1 and TRDJ1; TRDD3 matches at 11 bases. Germline loops: CDR1 TSWWSYY, CDR2 QGS. The CDR3 is made up of 25 amino acids. V gave up 0 bases and J gave up 4 bases; unmatched junction bases: 31. CDR3 DNA: TGTGCTCTTGGGGAACTCAGGGTCGAGAGTAAATCCAGTGGGGGATACGCGGTCCCCGGCGATAAACTCATCTTT. The encoded protein is CALGELRVESKSSGGYAVPGDKLIF.

This clone was observed a handful of times. A much larger clone sits a single nucleotide away, making a read error possible. J is TRDJ1 and V is TRDV1, with 12 bases identical to TRDD3. V was pared by 5 bases and J by 0 bases, with 22 bases of the junction left unmatched. CDR1 TSWWSYY and CDR2 QGS come from the germline V gene. This CDR3 region has 22 residues. The chain's CDR3 is CALGPLPTQYWGIPGYTDKLIF. The CDR3 bases are TGTGCTCTTGGGCCCCTTCCTACGCAGTACTGGGGGATACCTGGGTACACCGATAAACTCATCTTT.

V is TRDV1 and J is TRDJ1, with 8 bases that match TRDD3. As TCRdb names no J gene, one was assigned here on the basis of a DNA match to germline. The trim removed 0 bases at V and 0 bases at J, leaving 24 bases unmatched. This CDR3 is built from 23 residues. Looked up from germline, CDR1 is TSWWSYY and CDR2 is QGS. The CDR3 here is CALGELGRALYDWGALYTDKLIF. In nucleotides, the CDR3 is TGTGCTCTTGGGGAACTTGGGAGGGCCTTATATGACTGGGGGGCCCTGTACACCGATAAACTCATCTTT.

This clone has just a few counts. This sample also contains other DNA sequences that code for the same CDR3. V gene TRDV1 combines with J gene TRDJ1; D is possibly TRDD3 (10 bases). CDR1 and CDR2 from the germline V gene are TSWWSYY and QGS. The CDR3 consists of 27 residues. Trimming stripped 3 bases from V and 0 bases from J, with 47 bases between. The CDR3 loop is CALGDLRPSYPVSGGYGRYLYTDKLIF. CDR3 bases: TGTGCTCTTGGGGATCTACGGCCTTCCTACCCTGTTAGCGGGGGATACGGGCGCTATCTGTACACCGATAAACTCATCTTT.

By sample fraction, this clone is large (0.1 to 1%). The CDR3 nucleotides are TGTGCTCTTGGGGAACTCCTTCCTATTAAGGTGGGGGATTACACCGATAAACTCATCTTT. It codes for CALGELLPIKVGDYTDKLIF. The chain couples TRDV1 to TRDJ1; D possibly uses TRDD2 or TRDD3 (8 bases each). This CDR3 is 20 amino acids long. Germline lookup yields CDR1 TSWWSYY and CDR2 QGS. V was clipped by 0 bases and J by 0 bases, with 23 bases between them.

By sample fraction, this clone is large. In the same sample, other DNA sequences code for this CDR3. V and J are TRDV2 and TRDJ1, with TRDD3 identical over 8 bases. This CDR3 spans 15 amino acids. Germline assignment: CDR1 GEAIGNYY and CDR2 EKD. V was pared by 4 bases and J by 0 bases, with 6 bases of the junction left unmatched. The CDR3 reads CACDEGDTYTDKLIF. The CDR3, as DNA: TGTGCCTGTGATGAAGGGGATACCTACACCGATAAACTCATCTTT.

This clone ranks as large. The V call is TRDV2, the J call TRDJ3; 12 bases align to TRDD3. Germline V gives CDR1 GEAIGNYY, CDR2 EKD. V lost 1 base and J lost 0; bases outside the gene matches: 6. The CDR3 has 20 amino acids. CDR3 loop: CACDTTGGYSSSWDTRQMFF. As DNA, the CDR3 is TGTGCCTGTGACACTACTGGGGGATACTCGAGCTCCTGGGACACCCGACAGATGTTTTTC.

The chain links TRDV2 to TRDJ1; 13 bases align to TRDD3. No J segment appears in TCRdb, so it was assigned here by matching the sequence to germline. Per the germline V gene, CDR1 is GEAIGNYY and CDR2 is EKD. The CDR3 is made up of 19 amino acids. The V gene end was trimmed by 3 bases and the J gene end by 6 bases; junction bases not matched to a gene: 18. This chain's CDR3 is CACDPGIYWGIRGGHKLIF. In DNA, the CDR3 is TGTGCCTGTGACCCAGGTATATACTGGGGGATACGCGGTGGACATAAACTCATCTTT.